The rows below give T cell receptor beta chains drawn from one sample of a study of T cells after yellow fever vaccination. TCRdb fed the 5' RACE reads into MiXCR, producing one record per CDR3 protein. The sample has 300,000 to 450,000 distinct CDR3 sequences, about 6% seen once; the top ten hold approximately 16%. The sample consisted of PBMCs, taken 5 days after the yellow fever booster vaccination. These receptors all stem from a man aged 30 to 45 who received the YFV17D yellow fever vaccine. CDR3s include the opening cysteine and the closing phenylalanine or tryptophan. Fields, in order: J gene, D gene, V gene, clone size, CDR3 DNA, CDR3 protein. A D gene is named only where the DNA matches it firmly. Only part of the rows carry a size: once, few, many, or a class if the clone is expanded.

>TRBJ2-7|TRBD2|TRBV20-1|few
TGCAGTGCTAGAGATGCCAGCGGGAGTTTCGAGCAGTACTTC
CSARDASGSFEQYF
>TRBJ2-1|-|TRBV20-1|-
TGCAGTGCTAGAGATCCCCCCAGACTAGATGTCGATGAGCAGTTCTTC
CSARDPPRLDVDEQFF
>TRBJ1-5|-|TRBV14|many
TGTGCCAGCAGCCCCGGACAGAATCAGCCCCAGCATTTT
CASSPGQNQPQHF
>TRBJ2-1|TRBD2|TRBV5-1|few
TGCGCCAGCAGCCACGGACTAGCGGGACCCTCCTACAATGAGCAGTTCTTC
CASSHGLAGPSYNEQFF
>TRBJ1-2|TRBD1|TRBV2|many
TGTGCCAGCAGTGAACAGGGGGCTGAAATATATGGCTACACCTTC
CASSEQGAEIYGYTF
>TRBJ2-4|TRBD1|TRBV20-1|few
TGCAGTGGTGACAGGGGTGCCAAAAACATTCAGTACTTC
CSGDRGAKNIQYF
>TRBJ2-7|-|TRBV7-2|many
TGTGCCAGCAGCTGGGGGGAGCCCGTACCCCCCTACGAGCAGTACTTC
CASSWGEPVPPYEQYF
>TRBJ2-3|TRBD2|TRBV29-1|few
TGCAGCGTTACCGGACTAGCGGGAGGGTCAGATACGCAGTATTTT
CSVTGLAGGSDTQYF
>TRBJ2-1|-|TRBV7-2|few
TGTGCCAGCAGCTTCTGGGGAGAGTCCTACAATGAGCAGTTCTTC
CASSFWGESYNEQFF
>TRBJ2-1|-|TRBV12-3/TRBV12-4|few
TGTGCCAGCAGCCAATACAGGGGGGGAGAGCAGTTCTTC
CASSQYRGGEQFF
>TRBJ2-5|-|TRBV7-2|many
TGTGCCAGCAGCTACGGGGGTGTGGAGACCCAGTACTTC
CASSYGGVETQYF
>TRBJ1-2|-|TRBV3-1|few
TGTGCCAGCAGCCAAGAATACGGGGGCAATAGCGGTGGCTACACCTTC
CASSQEYGGNSGGYTF
>TRBJ2-3|-|TRBV7-9|few
TGTGCCAGCAGCTTCCACGGACAGAGCACAGATACGCAGTATTTT
CASSFHGQSTDTQYF
>TRBJ2-5|-|TRBV6-2/TRBV6-3|many
TGTGCCAGCAGTACTCCTCCCGGGACTTGGATGGAGACCCAGTACTTC
CASSTPPGTWMETQYF
>TRBJ2-3|-|TRBV30|-
TGTGCCGTGGGCCCAGATACGCAGTATTTT
CAVGPDTQYF
>TRBJ1-1|TRBD1|TRBV18|many
TGTGCCAGCTCGTTACAGGGGAGTACTGAAGCTTTCTTT
CASSLQGSTEAFF
>TRBJ1-1|-|TRBV7-9|many
TGTGCCAGCAGCTTAGCTGGCTATGGCGAAGCTTTCTTT
CASSLAGYGEAFF